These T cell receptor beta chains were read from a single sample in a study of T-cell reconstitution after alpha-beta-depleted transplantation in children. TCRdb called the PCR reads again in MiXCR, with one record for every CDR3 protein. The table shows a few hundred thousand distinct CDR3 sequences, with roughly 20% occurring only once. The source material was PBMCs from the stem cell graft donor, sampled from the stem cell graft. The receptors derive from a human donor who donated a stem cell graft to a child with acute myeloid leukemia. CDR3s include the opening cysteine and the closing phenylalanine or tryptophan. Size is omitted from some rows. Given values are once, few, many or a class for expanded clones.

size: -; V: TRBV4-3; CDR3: CASSQGSWASGRSEQYF
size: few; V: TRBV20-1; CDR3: CSASPWTAVTGELFF
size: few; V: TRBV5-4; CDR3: CASSLAKGRETQYF
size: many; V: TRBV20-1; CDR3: CSARRTSGSSYEQYF
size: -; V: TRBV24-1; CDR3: CATATGEKLFF
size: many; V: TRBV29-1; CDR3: CRERESSTDTQYF
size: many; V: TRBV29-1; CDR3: CSVNRDGALFF
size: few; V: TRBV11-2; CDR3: CASTPLSYNEQFF
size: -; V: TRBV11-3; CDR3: CASSSESTGELFF
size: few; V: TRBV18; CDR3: CASSPNRDNEQYF
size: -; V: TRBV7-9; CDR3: CASSLIVLSHSYNEQFF
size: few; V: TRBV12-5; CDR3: CASGLGTSGTVGGQFF
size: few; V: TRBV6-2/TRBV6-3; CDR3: CASRDRAYEQYF
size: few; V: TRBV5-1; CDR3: CASSIDSRDIGEQFF
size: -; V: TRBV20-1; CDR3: CSASRASTEAFF
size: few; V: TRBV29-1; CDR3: CSVGGGPSYNEQFF
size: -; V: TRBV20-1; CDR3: CSARSGANVLTF
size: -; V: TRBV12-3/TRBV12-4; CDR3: CASRLVTFETQYF
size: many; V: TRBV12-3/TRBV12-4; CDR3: CASSLRREVEQFF
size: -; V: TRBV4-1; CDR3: CASSRGLGDTTDTQYF
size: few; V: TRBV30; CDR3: CAWRPRTGEFHYEQYF
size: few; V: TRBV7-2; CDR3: CASSLIGRDSYEQYF
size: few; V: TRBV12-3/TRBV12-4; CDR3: CASSTQRMSNSPLHF
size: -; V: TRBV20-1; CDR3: CSAPGLQNYEQYF